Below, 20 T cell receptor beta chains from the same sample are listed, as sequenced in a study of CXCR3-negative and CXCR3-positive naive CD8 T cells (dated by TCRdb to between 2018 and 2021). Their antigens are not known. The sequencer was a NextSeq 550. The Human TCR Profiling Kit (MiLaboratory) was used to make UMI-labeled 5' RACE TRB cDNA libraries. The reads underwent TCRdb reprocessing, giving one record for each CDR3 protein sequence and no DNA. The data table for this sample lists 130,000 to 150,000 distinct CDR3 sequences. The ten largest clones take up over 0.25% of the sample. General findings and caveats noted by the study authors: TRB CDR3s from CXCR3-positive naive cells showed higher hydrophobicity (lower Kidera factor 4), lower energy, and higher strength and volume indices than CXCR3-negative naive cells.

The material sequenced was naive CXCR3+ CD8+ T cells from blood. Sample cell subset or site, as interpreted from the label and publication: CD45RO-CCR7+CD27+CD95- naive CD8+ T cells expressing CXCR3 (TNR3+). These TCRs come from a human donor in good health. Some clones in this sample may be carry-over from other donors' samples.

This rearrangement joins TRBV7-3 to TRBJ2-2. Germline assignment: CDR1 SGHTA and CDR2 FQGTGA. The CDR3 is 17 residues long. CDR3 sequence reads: CASSLSWEHMNTGELFF.

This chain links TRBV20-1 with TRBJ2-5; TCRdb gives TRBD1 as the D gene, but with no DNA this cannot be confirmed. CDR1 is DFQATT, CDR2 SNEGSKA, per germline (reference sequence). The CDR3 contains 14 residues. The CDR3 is CSAKKTGQGETQYF.

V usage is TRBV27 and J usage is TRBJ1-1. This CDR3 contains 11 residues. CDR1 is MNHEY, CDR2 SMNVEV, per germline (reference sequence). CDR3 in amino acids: CASSFGAEAFF.

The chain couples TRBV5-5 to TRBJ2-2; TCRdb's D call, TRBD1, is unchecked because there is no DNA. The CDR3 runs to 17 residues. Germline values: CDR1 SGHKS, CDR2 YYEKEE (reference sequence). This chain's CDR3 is CASSSLPTQGNTGELFF.

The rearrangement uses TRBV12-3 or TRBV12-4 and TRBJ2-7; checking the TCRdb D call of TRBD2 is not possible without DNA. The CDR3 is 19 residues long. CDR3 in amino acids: CASSTSLPRGGRDPYEQYF.

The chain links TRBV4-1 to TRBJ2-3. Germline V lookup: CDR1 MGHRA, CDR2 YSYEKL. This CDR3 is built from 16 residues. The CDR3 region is CASSQSDVSITDTQYF.

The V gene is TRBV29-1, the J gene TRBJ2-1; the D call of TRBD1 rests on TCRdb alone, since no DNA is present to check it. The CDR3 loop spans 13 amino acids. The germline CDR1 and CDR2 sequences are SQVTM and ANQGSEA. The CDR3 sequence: CSVDRGENNEQFF.

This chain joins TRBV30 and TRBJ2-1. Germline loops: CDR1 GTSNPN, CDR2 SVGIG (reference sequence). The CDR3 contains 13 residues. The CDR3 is CAWSDRVNNEQFF.

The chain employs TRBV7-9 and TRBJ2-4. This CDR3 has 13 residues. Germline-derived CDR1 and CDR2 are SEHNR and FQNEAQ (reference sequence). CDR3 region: CASSSATKNIQYF.

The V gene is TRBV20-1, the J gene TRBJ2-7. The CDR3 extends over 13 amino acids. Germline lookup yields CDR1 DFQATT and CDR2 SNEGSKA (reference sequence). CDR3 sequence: CSARSGRTYEQYF.

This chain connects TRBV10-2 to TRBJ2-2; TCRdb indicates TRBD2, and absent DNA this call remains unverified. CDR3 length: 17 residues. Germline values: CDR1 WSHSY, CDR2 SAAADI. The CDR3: CASSESRTSLSTGELLF.

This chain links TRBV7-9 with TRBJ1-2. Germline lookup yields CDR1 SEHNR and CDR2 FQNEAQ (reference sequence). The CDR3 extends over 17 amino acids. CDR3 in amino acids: CASSLFVRAGSGYGYTF.

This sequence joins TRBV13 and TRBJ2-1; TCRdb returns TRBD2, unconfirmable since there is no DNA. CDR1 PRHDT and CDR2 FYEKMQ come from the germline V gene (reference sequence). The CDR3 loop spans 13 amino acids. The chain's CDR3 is CASSLAGDNEQFF.

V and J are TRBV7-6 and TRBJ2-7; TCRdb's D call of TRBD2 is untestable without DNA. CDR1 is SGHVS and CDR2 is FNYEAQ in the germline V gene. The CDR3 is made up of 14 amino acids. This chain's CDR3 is CASSPGQRTYEQYF.

CDR3 region: CASSLERSGGGNYGYTF. The J gene is TRBJ1-2, the V gene TRBV7-6; lacking DNA, the TRBD1 call made by TCRdb goes unchecked. Germline V gene data show CDR1 as SGHVS and CDR2 as FNYEAQ. The CDR3 is 17 residues long.

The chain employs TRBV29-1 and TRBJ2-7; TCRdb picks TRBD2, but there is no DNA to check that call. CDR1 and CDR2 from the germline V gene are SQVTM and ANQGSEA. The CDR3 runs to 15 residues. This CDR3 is CSAELAGGQGYEQYF.

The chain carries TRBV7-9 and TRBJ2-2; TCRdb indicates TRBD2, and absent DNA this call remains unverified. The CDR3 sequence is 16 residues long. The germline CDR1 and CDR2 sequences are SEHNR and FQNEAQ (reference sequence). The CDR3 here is CASSSLAGVEPGELFF.

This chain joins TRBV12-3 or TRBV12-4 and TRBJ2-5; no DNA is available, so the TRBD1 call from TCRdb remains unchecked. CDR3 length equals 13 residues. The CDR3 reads CASSWAGLGDQYF.

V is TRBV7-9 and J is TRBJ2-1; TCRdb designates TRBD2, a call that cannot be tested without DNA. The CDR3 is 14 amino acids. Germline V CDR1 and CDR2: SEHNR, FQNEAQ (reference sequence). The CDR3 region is CASSGSAGDNEQFF.

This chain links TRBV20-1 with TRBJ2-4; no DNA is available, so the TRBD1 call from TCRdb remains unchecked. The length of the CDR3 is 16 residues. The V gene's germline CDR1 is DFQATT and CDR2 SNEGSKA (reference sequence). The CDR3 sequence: CSARGWGAVAKNIQYF.